This T cell receptor (beta chain) was sequenced in a study of blood T cell repertoires in COVID-19. The protocol was immunoSEQ multiplex PCR, while the TCRdb copy is restricted to in-frame clones and leaves out a portion. The data contain 250,000 to 300,000 clones, 90% of them singletons. V gave up 6 bases and J gave up 6 bases, with 15 bases separating them. CDR1 MNHEY and CDR2 SVGAGI come from the germline V gene. The CDR3 loop spans 14 amino acids. This sequence joins TRBV6-5 and TRBJ2-4; D possibly corresponds to TRBD1 (7 bases). The sample taken for sequencing was peripheral blood. The TCR was taken from a woman aged 55-69 years with COVID-19, enrolled during active disease. CDR3 protein: CASSKQGRGNIQYF. The CDR3 DNA follows: TGTGCCAGCAGCAAACAGGGGCGGGGAAACATTCAGTACTTC.